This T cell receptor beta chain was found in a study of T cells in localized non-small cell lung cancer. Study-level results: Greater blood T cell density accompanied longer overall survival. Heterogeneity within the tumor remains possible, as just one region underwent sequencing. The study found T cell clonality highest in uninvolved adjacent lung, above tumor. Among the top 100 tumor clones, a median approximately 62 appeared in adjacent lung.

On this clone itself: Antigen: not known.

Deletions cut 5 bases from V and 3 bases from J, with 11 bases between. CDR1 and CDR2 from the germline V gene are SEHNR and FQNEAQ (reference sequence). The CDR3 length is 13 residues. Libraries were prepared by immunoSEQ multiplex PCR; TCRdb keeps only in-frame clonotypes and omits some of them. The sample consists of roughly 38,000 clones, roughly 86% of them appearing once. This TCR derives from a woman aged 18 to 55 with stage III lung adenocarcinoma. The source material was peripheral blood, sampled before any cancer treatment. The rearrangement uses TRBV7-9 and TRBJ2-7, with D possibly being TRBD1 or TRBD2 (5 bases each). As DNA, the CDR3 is TGTGCCAGCAGCGGGGGTGACCACTACGAGCAGTACTTC. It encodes CASSGGDHYEQYF.